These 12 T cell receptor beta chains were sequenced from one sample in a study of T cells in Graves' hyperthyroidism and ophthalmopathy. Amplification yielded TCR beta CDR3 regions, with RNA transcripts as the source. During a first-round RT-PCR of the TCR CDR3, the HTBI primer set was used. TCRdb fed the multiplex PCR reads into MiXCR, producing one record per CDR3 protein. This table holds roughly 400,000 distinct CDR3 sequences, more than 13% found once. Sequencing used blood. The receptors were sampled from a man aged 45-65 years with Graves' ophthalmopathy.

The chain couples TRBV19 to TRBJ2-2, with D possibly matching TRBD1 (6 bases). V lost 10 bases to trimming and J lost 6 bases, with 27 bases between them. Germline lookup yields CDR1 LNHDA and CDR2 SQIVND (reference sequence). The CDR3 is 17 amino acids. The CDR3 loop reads CATLQGSLVGKAGELFF. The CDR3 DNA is TGTGCCACCTTACAGGGTTCGCTGGTTGGGAAGGCCGGGGAGCTGTTTTTT.

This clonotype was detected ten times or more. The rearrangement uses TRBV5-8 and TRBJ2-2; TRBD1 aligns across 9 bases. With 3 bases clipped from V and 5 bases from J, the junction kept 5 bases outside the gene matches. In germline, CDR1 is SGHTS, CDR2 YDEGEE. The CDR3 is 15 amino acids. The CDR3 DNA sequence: TGTGCCAGCAGCTGGGACAGGGCAGTAACCGGGGAGCTGTTTTTT. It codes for CASSWDRAVTGELFF.

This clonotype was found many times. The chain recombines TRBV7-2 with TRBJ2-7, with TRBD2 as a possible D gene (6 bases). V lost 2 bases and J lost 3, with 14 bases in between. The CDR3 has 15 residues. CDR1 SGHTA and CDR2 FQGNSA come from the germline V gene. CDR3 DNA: TGTGCCAGCAGCTTACGGTGGCGGGAAGACTACGAGCAGTACTTC. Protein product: CASSLRWREDYEQYF.

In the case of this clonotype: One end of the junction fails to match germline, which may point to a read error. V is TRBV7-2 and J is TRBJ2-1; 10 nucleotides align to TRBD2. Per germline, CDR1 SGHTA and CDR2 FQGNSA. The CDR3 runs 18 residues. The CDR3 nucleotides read TGTGCCAGCAGCTTAGAGGGGGCTAGCGGGAGATACTACAATGAGCAGCTCTTC. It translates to CASSLEGASGRYYNEQLF.

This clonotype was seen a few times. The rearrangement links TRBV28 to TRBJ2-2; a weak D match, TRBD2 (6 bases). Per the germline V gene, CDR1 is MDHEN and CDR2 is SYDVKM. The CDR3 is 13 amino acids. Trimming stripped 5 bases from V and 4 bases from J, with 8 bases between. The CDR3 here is CASSAGGTGELFF. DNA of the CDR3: TGTGCCAGCAGTGCCGGGGGCACCGGGGAGCTGTTTTTT.

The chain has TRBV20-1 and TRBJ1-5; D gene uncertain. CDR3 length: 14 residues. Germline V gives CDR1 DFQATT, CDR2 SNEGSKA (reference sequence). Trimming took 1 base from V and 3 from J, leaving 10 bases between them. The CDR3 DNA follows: TGCAGTGCTAGAGTATGGGGTGCCAATCAGCCCCAGCATTTT. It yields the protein CSARVWGANQPQHF.

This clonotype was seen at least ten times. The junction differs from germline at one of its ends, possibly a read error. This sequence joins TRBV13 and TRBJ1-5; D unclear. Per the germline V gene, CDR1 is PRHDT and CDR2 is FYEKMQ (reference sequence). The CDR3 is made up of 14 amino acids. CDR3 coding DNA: TGTGCCAGCAGGTTAGCGGTAAGCAATCAGCCCCAGCATTTT. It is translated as CASRLAVSNQPQHF.

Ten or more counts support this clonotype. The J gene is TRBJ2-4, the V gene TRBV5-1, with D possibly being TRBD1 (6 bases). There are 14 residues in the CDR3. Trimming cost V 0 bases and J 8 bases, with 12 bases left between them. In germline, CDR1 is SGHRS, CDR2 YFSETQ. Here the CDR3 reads CASSLGGQSDIQYF. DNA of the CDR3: TGCGCCAGCAGCTTGGGGGGGCAGTCGGACATTCAGTACTTC.

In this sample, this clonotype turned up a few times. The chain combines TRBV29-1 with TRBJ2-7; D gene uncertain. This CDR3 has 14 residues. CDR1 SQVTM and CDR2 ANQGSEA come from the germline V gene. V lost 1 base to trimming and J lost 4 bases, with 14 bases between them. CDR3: CSVEADGPWYEQYF. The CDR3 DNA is TGCAGCGTTGAAGCCGACGGACCTTGGTACGAGCAGTACTTC.

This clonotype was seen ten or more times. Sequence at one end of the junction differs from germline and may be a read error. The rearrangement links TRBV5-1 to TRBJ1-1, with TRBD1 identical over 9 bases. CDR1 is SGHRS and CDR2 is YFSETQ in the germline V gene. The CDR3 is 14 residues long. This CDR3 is CASSPGQGNTEAFF. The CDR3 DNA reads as TGTGCCAGCAGTCCGGGACAGGGGAACACTGAAGCTTTCTTT.

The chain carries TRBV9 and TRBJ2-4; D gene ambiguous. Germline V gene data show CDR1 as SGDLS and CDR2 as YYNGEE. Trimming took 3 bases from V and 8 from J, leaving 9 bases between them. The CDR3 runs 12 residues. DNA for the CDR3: TGTGCCAGCAGCGGAGATGATGACATTCAGTACTTC. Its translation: CASSGDDDIQYF.

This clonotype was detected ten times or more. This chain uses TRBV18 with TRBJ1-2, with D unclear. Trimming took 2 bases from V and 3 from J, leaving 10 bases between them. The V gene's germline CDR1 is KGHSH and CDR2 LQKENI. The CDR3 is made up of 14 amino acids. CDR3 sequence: CASSPTQSDYGYTF. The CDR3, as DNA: TGTGCCAGCTCACCAACACAGTCGGACTATGGCTACACCTTC.